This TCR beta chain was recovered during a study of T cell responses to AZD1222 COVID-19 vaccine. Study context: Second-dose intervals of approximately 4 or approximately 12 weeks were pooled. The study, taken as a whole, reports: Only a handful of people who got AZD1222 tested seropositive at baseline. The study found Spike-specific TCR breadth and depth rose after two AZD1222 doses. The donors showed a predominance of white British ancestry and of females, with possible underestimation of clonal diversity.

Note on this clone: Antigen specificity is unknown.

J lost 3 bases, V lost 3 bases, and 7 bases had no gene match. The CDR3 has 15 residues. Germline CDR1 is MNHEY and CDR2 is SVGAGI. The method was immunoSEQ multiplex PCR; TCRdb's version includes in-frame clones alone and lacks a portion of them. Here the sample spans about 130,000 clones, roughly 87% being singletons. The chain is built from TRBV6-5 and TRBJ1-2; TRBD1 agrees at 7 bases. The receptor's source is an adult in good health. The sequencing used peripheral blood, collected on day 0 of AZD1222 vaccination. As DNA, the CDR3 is TGTGCCAGCAGTTATCTAGGGACAGACTACTATGGCTACACCTTC. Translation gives CASSYLGTDYYGYTF.